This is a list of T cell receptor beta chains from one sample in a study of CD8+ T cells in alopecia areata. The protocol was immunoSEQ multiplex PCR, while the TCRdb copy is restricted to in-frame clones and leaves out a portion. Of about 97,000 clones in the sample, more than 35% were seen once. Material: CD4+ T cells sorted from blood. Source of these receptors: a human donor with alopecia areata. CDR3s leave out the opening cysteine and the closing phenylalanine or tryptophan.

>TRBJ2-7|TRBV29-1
SVGGRGTGSSYEQY
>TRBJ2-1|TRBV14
ASGMTWEQF
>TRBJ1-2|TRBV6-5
ASRKGLAANYGYT
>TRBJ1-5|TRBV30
AWSREVDQPQH
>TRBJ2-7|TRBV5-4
ASRLSSGRVYEQY
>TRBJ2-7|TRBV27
ASSSRAGLYEQY
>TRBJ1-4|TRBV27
ASSQGQGGEKLF
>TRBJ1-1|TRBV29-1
SARLTLDTEAF
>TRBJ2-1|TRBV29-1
SVAYRLAGYNEQF
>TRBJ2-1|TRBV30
AWRRRYNEQF
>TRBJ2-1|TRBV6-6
ASSFLRDGNEQF